These 9 T cell receptor beta chains came from one sample sequenced in a study of vaccination and CD4 T cells after COVID-19. Treatment described: roughly 10-day PBMC culture with coronavirus spike peptide pools or control peptides (ViraFEST assay). Investigators obtained the unexposed donor's CD4+ T cells before the COVID-19 pandemic (2011-2018). Which antigens these TCRs recognize remains unknown. Cultured CD4+ T-cell DNA underwent Oncomine TCR Beta short-read sequencing. TCRdb processed the PCR reads anew with MiXCR; each CDR3 protein has one entry. The repertoire holds over 3,000 distinct CDR3 sequences, 24% seen once, with roughly 25% in the top ten. The sample consisted of CD4+ T cells from blood, cultured in vitro. These receptors all come from a human donor in good health.

The V call is TRBV28, the J call TRBJ2-3; 10 nucleotides match TRBD1. This CDR3 has 18 amino acids. The trim removed 5 bases at V and 0 bases at J, leaving 11 bases unmatched. The germline CDR1 and CDR2 sequences are MDHEN and SYDVKM. The CDR3 loop is CASSPTGTGATSTDTQYF. The CDR3 bases are TGTGCCAGCAGTCCCACAGGGACAGGGGCGACTAGCACAGATACGCAGTATTTT.

Relative to its sample, this clonotype is medium-sized. The rearrangement joins TRBV27 to TRBJ1-2; TRBD1 matches 12 bases. Looked up from germline, CDR1 is MNHEY and CDR2 is SMNVEV (reference sequence). The CDR3 has 15 amino acids. The ends lost 4 bases at V and 3 bases at J; junction bases unmatched: 3. CDR3 DNA sequence: TGTGCCAGCAGTTCGGGACAGGGGGCCCACTATGGCTACACCTTC. Translation: CASSSGQGAHYGYTF.

This chain joins TRBV7-8 and TRBJ2-7; unclear D gene. The CDR3 runs to 13 residues. Germline lookup yields CDR1 SGHVS and CDR2 FQNEAQ. V lost 5 bases and J 5 bases, leaving 13 bases between the germline ends. CDR3 DNA sequence: TGTGCCAGCAGCCCACCTACGTGTGACGAGCAGTACTTC. This translates into CASSPPTCDEQYF.

The rearrangement joins TRBV29-1 to TRBJ2-5; 7 positions match TRBD2. Looked up from germline, CDR1 is SQVTM and CDR2 is ANQGSEA. The CDR3 runs to 13 residues. V lost 7 bases to trimming and J lost 7 bases; unmatched junction nucleotides: 12. The CDR3 loop is CSGARLASGTQYF. The DNA for the CDR3 is TGCAGCGGTGCCCGACTAGCCTCGGGGACCCAGTACTTC.

V gene TRBV6-5 combines with J gene TRBJ1-3; perhaps TRBD1 as D (5 bases). The CDR3 has 14 amino acids. Trimming left V 4 bases short and J 4 bases short, with 11 bases between. Germline loops: CDR1 MNHEY, CDR2 SVGAGI. The CDR3 sequence: CASSWGEDGNTIYF. In DNA form, the CDR3 reads TGTGCCAGCAGTTGGGGGGAGGACGGAAACACCATATATTTT.

This chain connects TRBV2 to TRBJ1-1; D unclear. This CDR3 is 14 amino acids long. The germline V gene has CDR1 SNHLY and CDR2 FYNNEI. V was clipped by 11 bases and J by 2 bases, with 18 bases between them. CDR3 nucleotides: TGTGCCGGTCAAACCTTCGGCGGTAACACTGAAGCTTTCTTT. Its translation is CAGQTFGGNTEAFF.

V is TRBV28 and J is TRBJ1-5, with 7 bases that match TRBD1. V trimming: 3 bases; J trimming: 0 bases; junction bases outside the gene matches: 14. Germline V gene sequence: CDR1 MDHEN, CDR2 SYDVKM. The CDR3 is 19 residues long. The CDR3 is CASSFPRGAGGYSNQPQHF. Written as DNA, the CDR3 is TGTGCCAGCAGTTTCCCCCGGGGGGCAGGGGGATATAGCAATCAGCCCCAGCATTTT.

The chain uses TRBV18 and TRBJ2-5, with 9 bases aligning to TRBD1. The CDR3 is made up of 16 amino acids. The V gene's germline CDR1 is KGHSH and CDR2 LQKENI. The J segment lost 9 bases and the V segment lost 1 base, leaving 12 bases of the junction unmatched. The CDR3 region has the DNA TGTGCCAGCTCACCACTGGACAGGGGAGGTCAAGGGGCCCAGTACTTC. Translating it yields CASSPLDRGGQGAQYF.

The rearrangement links TRBV20-1 to TRBJ2-3, with 10 bases identical to TRBD1. The CDR3 spans 14 residues. V shed 6 bases, J shed 6 bases, and the junction held 9 bases outside the gene matches. The germline V gene encodes CDR1 DFQATT and CDR2 SNEGSKA (reference sequence). CDR3 sequence: CSAPGQGFRDTQYF. The CDR3 region has the DNA TGCAGTGCCCCGGGACAGGGGTTCAGGGATACGCAGTATTTT.